Listed below are T cell receptor beta chains from one sample, sequenced in a study of blood T cells in healthy people across ages. TCRdb processed the 5' RACE reads anew with MiXCR; each CDR3 protein has one entry. There are hundreds of thousands of distinct CDR3 sequences in the sample; roughly three fifths occur only once, and approximately 40% lies in the top ten. Sequenced input: blood. These TCRs come from a man aged 55 to 69 in good health. The CDR3 runs from the conserved cysteine through the conserved F or W. D genes are given only for firm matches. Rows may omit the clone size; those that give it use once, few, many or a size class.

len	abundance	d_gene	j_gene	v_gene	CDR3nt	CDR3aa
13	once	NA	TRBJ2-5	TRBV7-9	TGTGCCAGCAGCCCCGCGGGATGGGAGACCCAGTACTTC	CASSPAGWETQYF
16	few	TRBD2	TRBJ2-7	TRBV10-3	TGTGCCATCAGTGAGTCGCTTCGGGGGGTTGGGAACGAGCAGTACTTC	CAISESLRGVGNEQYF
18	NA	TRBD1	TRBJ2-2	TRBV18	TGTGCCAGCTCACCACCTGACAGGGATCGAGCCAACACCGGGGAGCTGTTTTTT	CASSPPDRDRANTGELFF
13	NA	NA	TRBJ2-2	TRBV20-1	TGCAGTGCGGGTTTACAGAACACCGGGGAGCTGTTTTTT	CSAGLQNTGELFF
14	NA	TRBD2	TRBJ2-3	TRBV12-3/TRBV12-4	TGTGCCAGCAGTCCAGGGACTAACACAGATACGCAGTATTTT	CASSPGTNTDTQYF
14	NA	NA	TRBJ1-4	TRBV7-8	TGTGCCAGCAGCGCCTGGGGGGCTCAGGAAAAACTGTTTTTT	CASSAWGAQEKLFF
15	many	NA	TRBJ2-1	TRBV29-1	TGCAGCACAAGACCCGGGACAAATTCCTACAATGAGCAGTTCTTC	CSTRPGTNSYNEQFF
15	NA	NA	TRBJ2-5	TRBV2	TGTGCCAGCAGTGGGGTCAACACCCGAGGGGAGACCCAGTACTTC	CASSGVNTRGETQYF
14	once	NA	TRBJ2-7	TRBV7-9	TGTACCAGCAGCTTAGGTCTTGGGGCCTACGAGCAGTACTTC	CTSSLGLGAYEQYF
14	NA	TRBD2	TRBJ2-3	TRBV7-6	TGTGCCAGCAGCAGCGGGGCGCCGCCGGATTCGCAGTATTTT	CASSSGAPPDSQYF
15	NA	NA	TRBJ2-7	TRBV11-2	TGTGCCAGCAGCTCCCTAGCACGGGGCCTAGGCGAGCAGTACTTC	CASSSLARGLGEQYF
12	few	NA	TRBJ2-3	TRBV5-1	TGCGCCAGCAGCTTTGGGCCCGTGCCGCAGTATTTT	CASSFGPVPQYF
16	NA	NA	TRBJ2-5	TRBV3-1	TGTGCCAGCAGCCAATTCGGTGGGGGGGCGCAAGAGACCCAGTACTTC	CASSQFGGGAQETQYF
14	NA	NA	TRBJ2-3	TRBV20-1	TGCAGCGGGCTGGACGGGGTCGGCACAGATACGCAGTATTTT	CSGLDGVGTDTQYF
11	NA	TRBD1	TRBJ1-6	TRBV6-2/TRBV6-3	TGTGCCAGCAGTCATCCGGGACAGCTCCACTTT	CASSHPGQLHF
16	NA	NA	TRBJ2-5	TRBV7-9	TGTGCCAGCAGCCCAGGGGGAGCGGGACAACAAGAGACCCAGTACTTC	CASSPGGAGQQETQYF
14	NA	TRBD1	TRBJ1-2	TRBV7-2	TGTGCCAGCAGCCCCGAGTGGACAGGGGTTGGCTACACCTTC	CASSPEWTGVGYTF
14	NA	TRBD1	TRBJ1-2	TRBV6-2/TRBV6-3	TGTGCCAGCAGTTACGGGGCCAGGGGGCATGGCTACACCTTC	CASSYGARGHGYTF
12	once	NA	TRBJ1-2	TRBV12-3/TRBV12-4	TGTGCCAGCGCCGAGGGGCCCTGGGGCTACACCTTC	CASAEGPWGYTF
13	NA	NA	TRBJ2-7	TRBV7-9	TGTGCCAGCAGTTTAGGATCCGGGAATGAGCAGTACTTC	CASSLGSGNEQYF
14	NA	NA	TRBJ2-5	TRBV7-8	TGTGCCAGCAGCTTAGGGTCCGACGCCGAGACCCAGTACTTC	CASSLGSDAETQYF
15	NA	TRBD2	TRBJ2-1	TRBV20-1	TGCAGTGCTAGGTTTGCGGGGGGCTTCCTCAATGAGCAGTTCTTC	CSARFAGGFLNEQFF
13	NA	TRBD1	TRBJ2-2	TRBV12-3/TRBV12-4	TGTGCCAGCAGCCAAACAGGGGTCGGGGAGCTGTTTTTT	CASSQTGVGELFF
11	many	NA	TRBJ1-2	TRBV24-1	TGTGCCACCAGTGATGGGTATGGCTACACCTTC	CATSDGYGYTF
17	NA	TRBD2	TRBJ2-5	TRBV4-1	TGCGCCAGCAGCCCACAAAGTGGCGGGGGGCTACAAGAGACCCAGTACTTC	CASSPQSGGGLQETQYF
14	NA	NA	TRBJ2-7	TRBV4-2	TGTGCCAGCAGCCAAGAGCCGAGACCCTACGAGCAGTACTTC	CASSQEPRPYEQYF
14	many	NA	TRBJ2-1	TRBV29-1	TGCAGCGTTGAAGGTCGGGACACTATGTTTGAGCAGTTCTTC	CSVEGRDTMFEQFF
16	NA	TRBD1	TRBJ2-1	TRBV27	TGTGCCAGCAGGTTAGTCGGCAGGGGGCGGTACAATGAGCAGTTCTTC	CASRLVGRGRYNEQFF
15	NA	TRBD1	TRBJ1-1	TRBV27	TGTGCCAGCAGTCCCAACAGGGGTTGGAACACTGAAGCTTTCTTT	CASSPNRGWNTEAFF
16	NA	TRBD2	TRBJ2-1	TRBV10-2	TGCGCCAGCAGTGAGGAAGCGGGGGGGCTGGACAATGAGCAGTTCTTC	CASSEEAGGLDNEQFF
14	NA	NA	TRBJ2-3	TRBV4-1	TGCGCCAGCAGCCAATCGGACTACACAGATACGCAGTATTTT	CASSQSDYTDTQYF
14	NA	NA	TRBJ2-7	TRBV7-2	TGTGCCAGCAGCTTAGAAGGCAGAACCTACGAGCAGTACTTC	CASSLEGRTYEQYF
14	NA	TRBD2	TRBJ2-1	TRBV5-1	TGCGCCAGCAGCAGGACTAGCGCGGGATCTGAGCAGTTCTTC	CASSRTSAGSEQFF
14	NA	NA	TRBJ1-6	TRBV6-6	TGTGCCAGCAGTTACTCGGAAGGGTATTCACCCCTCCACTTT	CASSYSEGYSPLHF
16	NA	TRBD1	TRBJ2-6	TRBV28	TGTGCCAGCTTAGGGACAGGGTGGACCGGGGCCAACGTCCTGACTTTC	CASLGTGWTGANVLTF
11	few	NA	TRBJ2-1	TRBV9	TGTGCCAGCAGCGTCGAGGATGAGCAGTTCTTC	CASSVEDEQFF
12	NA	NA	TRBJ1-1	TRBV4-2	TGTGCCAGCAGCCAGGCAAGGGTTGAAGCTTTCTTT	CASSQARVEAFF
14	NA	NA	TRBJ2-3	TRBV12-3/TRBV12-4	TGTGCCAGCAGTTTTGGAGTGAGCGCAGATATGGAATATTTT	CASSFGVSADMEYF
15	few	NA	TRBJ2-1	TRBV12-3/TRBV12-4	TGTGCCAGCAGTTTAGCGGGGCCCAGAAACAATGAGCAGTTCTTC	CASSLAGPRNNEQFF
16	NA	TRBD2	TRBJ2-7	TRBV12-3/TRBV12-4	TGTGCCAGCAGCCTTAGCGGGGCTGGTAGGATCTACGAGCAGTACTTC	CASSLSGAGRIYEQYF
12	once	NA	TRBJ1-2	TRBV24-1	TGTGCCACCGGGACGGTGAACTATGGCTACACCTTC	CATGTVNYGYTF
15	NA	NA	TRBJ2-6	TRBV18	TGTGCCAGCTCACCTGCAGGGGCTGGGGCCAACGTCCTGACTTTC	CASSPAGAGANVLTF
13	few	NA	TRBJ2-1	TRBV4-1	TGCGCCAGCAGTGGGGGCTACTACAATGAGCAGTTCTTC	CASSGGYYNEQFF
14	few	TRBD1	TRBJ2-1	TRBV5-1	TGCGCCAGCAGCGCGCAGACAGGGGGGAATGAGCAGTTCTTC	CASSAQTGGNEQFF
14	NA	NA	TRBJ1-1	TRBV5-1	TGCGCCAGTAGCGCCCACAGGGCGAACACTGAAGCTTTCTTT	CASSAHRANTEAFF
16	few	TRBD1	TRBJ2-5	TRBV5-1	TGCGCCAGCAGCTTGGATGGCGGGACAGGGGGGGAGACCCAGTACTTC	CASSLDGGTGGETQYF
12	NA	NA	TRBJ1-2	TRBV20-1	TGCAGTGCCCCCCTGAGTCAGGCTGGCTACACCTTC	CSAPLSQAGYTF
14	NA	TRBD2	TRBJ2-1	TRBV7-2	TGTGCCAGCAGCTTGACTAGCGGGGGAGGTGAGCAGTTCTTC	CASSLTSGGGEQFF
14	NA	TRBD1	TRBJ1-2	TRBV6-5	TGTGCCAGCAGTCGGGACAGGGGTATTAGTGGCTACACCTTC	CASSRDRGISGYTF
13	few	NA	TRBJ1-2	TRBV20-1	TGCAGTGCTAGAGAGGGAGCCGGTTATGGCTACACCTTC	CSAREGAGYGYTF
14	NA	NA	TRBJ1-1	TRBV18	TGTGCCAGCTCCCTTGCCTCGGAGAACACTGAAGCTTTCTTT	CASSLASENTEAFF
15	NA	TRBD2	TRBJ2-1	TRBV10-3	TGTGCCATCAGTCCATACGGGGGGGCAACCCTTGAGCAGTTCTTC	CAISPYGGATLEQFF
14	NA	TRBD2	TRBJ2-1	TRBV12-3/TRBV12-4	TGTGCCAGCAGTTTGAGCGGGAGCAGGTATGAGCAGTTCTTC	CASSLSGSRYEQFF
14	few	NA	TRBJ1-1	TRBV11-2	TGTGCCAGCAGCTTCGATTGGGGAGGCACTGAAGCTTTCTTT	CASSFDWGGTEAFF
14	NA	TRBD1	TRBJ1-1	TRBV5-5	TGTGCCAGCAGCAACAGGGGGACGAGCACTGAAGCTTTCTTT	CASSNRGTSTEAFF
16	NA	TRBD2	TRBJ2-1	TRBV20-1	TGCAGTGCCCGACGTCGGACTAGCGGGGGGGCAGGTGAGCAGTTCTTC	CSARRRTSGGAGEQFF
16	NA	NA	TRBJ2-7	TRBV6-5	TGTGCCAGCAGTTACTCGATCAGGGTAGGCACCTACGAGCAGTACTTC	CASSYSIRVGTYEQYF
14	NA	NA	TRBJ1-5	TRBV11-2	TGTGCCAGCAGCTTAGGGGACCACAATCAGCCCCAGCATTTT	CASSLGDHNQPQHF